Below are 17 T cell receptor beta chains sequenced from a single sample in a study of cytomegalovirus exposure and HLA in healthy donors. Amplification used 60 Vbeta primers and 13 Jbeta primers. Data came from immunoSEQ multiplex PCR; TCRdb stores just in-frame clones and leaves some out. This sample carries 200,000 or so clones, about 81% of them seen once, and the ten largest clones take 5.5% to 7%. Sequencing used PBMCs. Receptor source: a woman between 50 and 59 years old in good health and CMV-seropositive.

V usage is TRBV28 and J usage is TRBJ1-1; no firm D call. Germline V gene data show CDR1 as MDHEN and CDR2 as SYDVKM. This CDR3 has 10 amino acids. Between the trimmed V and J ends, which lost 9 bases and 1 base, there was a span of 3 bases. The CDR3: CASRNTEAFF. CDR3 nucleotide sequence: TGTGCCAGTCGGAACACTGAAGCTTTCTTT.

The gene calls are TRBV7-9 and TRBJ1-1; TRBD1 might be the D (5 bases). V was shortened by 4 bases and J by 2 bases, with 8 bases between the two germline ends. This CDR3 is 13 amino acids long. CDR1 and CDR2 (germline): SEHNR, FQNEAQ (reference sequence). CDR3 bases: TGTGCCAGCAGCTATGACAGAAACACTGAAGCTTTCTTT. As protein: CASSYDRNTEAFF.

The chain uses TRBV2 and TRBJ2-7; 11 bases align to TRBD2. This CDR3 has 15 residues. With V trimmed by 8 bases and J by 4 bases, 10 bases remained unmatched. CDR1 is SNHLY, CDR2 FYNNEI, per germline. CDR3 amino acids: CASFRSGTSGYEQYF. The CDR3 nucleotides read TGTGCCAGCTTTCGATCCGGGACTAGCGGTTACGAGCAGTACTTC.

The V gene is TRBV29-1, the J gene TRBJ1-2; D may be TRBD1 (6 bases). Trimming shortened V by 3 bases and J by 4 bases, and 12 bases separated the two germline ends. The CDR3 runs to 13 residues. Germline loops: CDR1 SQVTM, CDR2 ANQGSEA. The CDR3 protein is CSVETGRSYGYTF. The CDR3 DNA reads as TGCAGCGTTGAGACAGGAAGGAGCTATGGCTACACCTTC.

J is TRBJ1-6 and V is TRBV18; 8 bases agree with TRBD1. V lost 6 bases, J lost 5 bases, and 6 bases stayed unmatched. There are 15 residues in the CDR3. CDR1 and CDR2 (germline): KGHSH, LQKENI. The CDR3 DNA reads TGTGCCAGCTCGGACAGGGAAGTCGATAATTCACCCCTCCACTTT. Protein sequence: CASSDREVDNSPLHF.

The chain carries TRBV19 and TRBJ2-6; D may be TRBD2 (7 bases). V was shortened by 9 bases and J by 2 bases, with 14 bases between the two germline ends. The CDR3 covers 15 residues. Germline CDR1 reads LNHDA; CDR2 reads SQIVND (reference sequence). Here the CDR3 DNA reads TGTGCCAGCCGCCGAGGGGGGGCTGGGGCCAACGTCCTGACTTTC. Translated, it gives CASRRGGAGANVLTF.

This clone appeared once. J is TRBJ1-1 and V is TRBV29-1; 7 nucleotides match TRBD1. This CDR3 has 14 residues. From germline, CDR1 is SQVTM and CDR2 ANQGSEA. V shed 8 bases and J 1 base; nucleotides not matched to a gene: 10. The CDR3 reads CSTRTGTANTEAFF. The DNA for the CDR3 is TGCAGCACCAGAACCGGGACAGCGAACACTGAAGCTTTCTTT.

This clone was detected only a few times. The DNA of the CDR3 is TGCGCCAGCAGCCAAGAACCGGGGCTAAAGAGCGGGGCTACTAGGGAGACCCAGTACTTC. This gives the protein CASSQEPGLKSGATRETQYF. The chain is built from TRBV4-3 and TRBJ2-5; 7 bases align to TRBD2. The germline V gene has CDR1 LGHNA and CDR2 YSLEER. V was clipped by 0 bases and J by 5 bases; unmatched bases: 21. The CDR3 sequence is 20 residues long.

CDR3 loop: CASSLFPGQTTEAFF. In nucleotides, the CDR3 is TGTGCCAGCAGTTTATTTCCCGGACAGACAACTGAAGCTTTCTTT. V is TRBV27 and J is TRBJ1-1, with D perhaps matching TRBD1 (6 bases). Deletions cut 1 base from V and 5 bases from J, with 14 bases between. Germline-derived CDR1 and CDR2 are MNHEY and SMNVEV (reference sequence). The CDR3 extends over 15 amino acids.

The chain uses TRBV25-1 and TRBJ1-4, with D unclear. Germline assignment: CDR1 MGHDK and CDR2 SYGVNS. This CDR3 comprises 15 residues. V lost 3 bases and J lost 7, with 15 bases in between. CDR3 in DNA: TGTGCCAGCAGTGAGTACGGTCCCCGGGGTGAAAAACTGTTTTTT. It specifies CASSEYGPRGEKLFF.

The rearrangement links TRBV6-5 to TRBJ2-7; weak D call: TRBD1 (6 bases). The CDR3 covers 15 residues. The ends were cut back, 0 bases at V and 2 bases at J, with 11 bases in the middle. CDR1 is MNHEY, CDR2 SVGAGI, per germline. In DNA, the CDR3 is TGTGCCAGCAGTTACTCAGGGGGACGCGCCTACGAGCAGTACTTC. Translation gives CASSYSGGRAYEQYF.

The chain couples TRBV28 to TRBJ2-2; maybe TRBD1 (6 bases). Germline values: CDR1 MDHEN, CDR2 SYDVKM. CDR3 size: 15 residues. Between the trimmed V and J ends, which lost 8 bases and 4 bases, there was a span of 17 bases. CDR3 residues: CASRRQGSGTGELFF. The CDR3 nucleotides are TGTGCCAGCCGTCGCCAGGGGAGTGGCACCGGGGAGCTGTTTTTT.

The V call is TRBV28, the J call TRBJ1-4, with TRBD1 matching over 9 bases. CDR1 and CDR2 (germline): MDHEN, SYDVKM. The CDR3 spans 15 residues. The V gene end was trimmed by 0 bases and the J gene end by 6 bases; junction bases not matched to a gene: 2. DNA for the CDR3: TGTGCCAGCAGTTTATGGGACAGGGGAGATGAAAAACTGTTTTTT. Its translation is CASSLWDRGDEKLFF.

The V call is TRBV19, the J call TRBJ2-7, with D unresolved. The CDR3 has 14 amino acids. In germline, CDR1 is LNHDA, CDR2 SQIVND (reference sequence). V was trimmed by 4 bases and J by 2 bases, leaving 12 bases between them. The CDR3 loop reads CASSTLAQTYEQYF. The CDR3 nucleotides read TGTGCCAGTAGTACCCTGGCACAGACCTACGAGCAGTACTTC. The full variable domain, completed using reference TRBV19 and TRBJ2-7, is DGGITQSPKYLFRKEGQNVTLSCEQNLNHDAMYWYRQDPGQGLRLIYYSQIVNDFQKGDIAEGYSVSREKKESFPLTVTSAQKNPTAFYLCASSTLAQTYEQYFGPGTRLTVT.

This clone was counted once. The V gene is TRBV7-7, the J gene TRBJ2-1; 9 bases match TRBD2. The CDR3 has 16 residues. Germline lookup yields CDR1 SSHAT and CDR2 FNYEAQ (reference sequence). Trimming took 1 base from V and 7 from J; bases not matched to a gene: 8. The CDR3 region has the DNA TGTGCCAGCAGCTTAGAGGGTAGCGGGAGTTGGAATGAGCAGTTCTTC. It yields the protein CASSLEGSGSWNEQFF. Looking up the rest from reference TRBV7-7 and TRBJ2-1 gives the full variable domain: GAGVSQSPRYKVTKRGQDVTLRCDPISSHATLYWYQQALGQGPEFLTYFNYEAQPDKSGLPSDRFSAERPEGSISTLTIQRTEQRDSAMYRCASSLEGSGSWNEQFFGPGTRLTVL.

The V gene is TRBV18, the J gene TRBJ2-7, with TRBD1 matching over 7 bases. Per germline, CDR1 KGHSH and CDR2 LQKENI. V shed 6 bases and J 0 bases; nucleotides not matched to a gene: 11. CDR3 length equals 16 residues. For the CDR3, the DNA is TGTGCCAGCTCCATGACAGACAGGGCGTCCTCCTACGAGCAGTACTTC. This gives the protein CASSMTDRASSYEQYF.

CDR3 region: CASHAGFGNTIYF. The DNA of the CDR3 is TGTGCCAGCCATGCAGGTTTTGGAAACACCATATATTTT. The chain carries TRBV28 and TRBJ1-3; no reliable D call. CDR1 is MDHEN, CDR2 SYDVKM, per germline. The CDR3 is made up of 13 amino acids. Trimming took off 8 bases at V and 3 bases at J, with 11 bases between the two ends.